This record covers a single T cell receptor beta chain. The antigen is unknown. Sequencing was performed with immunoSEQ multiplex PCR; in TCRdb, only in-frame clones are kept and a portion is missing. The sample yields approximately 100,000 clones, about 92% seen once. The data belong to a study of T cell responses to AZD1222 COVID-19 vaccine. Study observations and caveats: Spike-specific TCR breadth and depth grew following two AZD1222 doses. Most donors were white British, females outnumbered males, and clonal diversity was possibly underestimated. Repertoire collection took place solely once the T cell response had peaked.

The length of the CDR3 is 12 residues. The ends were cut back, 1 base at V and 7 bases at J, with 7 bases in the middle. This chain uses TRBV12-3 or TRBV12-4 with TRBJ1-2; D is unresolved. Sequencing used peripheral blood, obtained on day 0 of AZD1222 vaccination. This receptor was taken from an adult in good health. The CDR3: CASSLVGFGYTF. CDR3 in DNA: TGTGCCAGCAGTTTAGTAGGGTTTGGCTACACCTTC.